This is a list of T cell receptor beta chains from one sample in a study of spatial heterogeneity in lung cancer. In TCRdb, the 5' RACE reads were re-called with MiXCR into one record per CDR3 protein. The data hold around 47,000 distinct CDR3 sequences, with less than 9% observed a single time. The specimen was PBMCs, collected at follow-up. The receptors stem from a female donor with early-stage non-small cell lung cancer. CDR3s include the opening cysteine and the closing phenylalanine or tryptophan. The order of the fields is J gene, D gene, V gene, clone size, CDR3 protein, CDR3 DNA. A D gene is named only where the DNA matches it firmly. Part of the rows lack a size; the others show once, few, many or a class for expanded clones.

J: TRBJ2-2
D: .
V: TRBV7-8
size: many
CDR3: CASSPLTGVNTGELFF
DNA: TGTGCCAGCAGCCCGTTGACAGGAGTCAACACCGGGGAGCTGTTTTTT

J: TRBJ1-1
D: .
V: TRBV20-1
size: few
CDR3: CSGVRFMDSEAFF
DNA: TGCAGTGGGGTGAGATTCATGGACAGTGAAGCTTTCTTT

J: TRBJ2-2
D: .
V: TRBV6-6
size: few
CDR3: CASSYSEGGGTGELFF
DNA: TGTGCCAGCAGTTACTCGGAGGGTGGGGGCACCGGGGAGCTGTTTTTT

J: TRBJ1-5
D: .
V: TRBV12-3/TRBV12-4
size: few
CDR3: CASNRDRGNQPQHF
DNA: TGTGCCAGCAATAGGGACCGGGGCAATCAGCCCCAGCATTTT

J: TRBJ2-5
D: .
V: TRBV7-9
size: .
CDR3: CASSHRVSQETQYF
DNA: TGTGCCAGCAGCCACAGGGTTTCACAAGAGACCCAGTACTTC

J: TRBJ2-6
D: TRBD2
V: TRBV6-5
size: medium-sized
CDR3: CASSGASGVDSGANVLTF
DNA: TGTGCCAGCTCTGGGGCTAGCGGGGTCGACTCTGGGGCCAACGTCCTGACTTTC

J: TRBJ2-3
D: TRBD2
V: TRBV7-6
size: few
CDR3: CASRLKLSGLAGGPDTQYF
DNA: TGTGCCAGCAGACTCAAGCTTTCGGGACTAGCGGGGGGGCCAGATACGCAGTATTTT

J: TRBJ1-5
D: .
V: TRBV5-8
size: many
CDR3: CASSEGGGGAQPQHF
DNA: TGTGCCAGCAGCGAAGGAGGGGGAGGGGCACAGCCCCAGCATTTT

J: TRBJ2-2
D: .
V: TRBV7-8
size: many
CDR3: CASSLQDTGELFF
DNA: TGTGCCAGCAGCCTTCAGGACACCGGGGAGCTGTTTTTT

J: TRBJ1-4
D: TRBD1
V: TRBV20-1
size: many
CDR3: CSARGQGAKEKLFF
DNA: TGCAGTGCTAGAGGACAGGGGGCCAAAGAAAAACTGTTTTTT

J: TRBJ1-2
D: .
V: TRBV5-6
size: few
CDR3: CASGRNRNGYTF
DNA: TGTGCCAGCGGGCGTAATAGAAATGGCTACACCTTC